What follows are 14 T cell receptor beta chains derived from one specimen sequenced in a study of T cells in Graves' hyperthyroidism and ophthalmopathy. The source material, RNA transcripts, was used to amplify TCR beta CDR3 regions. HTBI primers drove first-round RT-PCR of the TCR CDR3. TCRdb re-called the multiplex PCR reads through MiXCR, storing one row per CDR3 protein. Of under 250,000 distinct CDR3 sequences listed, around 24% are singletons. The sample consisted of blood. These receptors were obtained from a woman between 35 and 50 years old with Graves' ophthalmopathy.

This clonotype was counted ten times or more. The V call is TRBV20-1, the J call TRBJ1-5; 11 bases fit TRBD1. The CDR3 has 16 residues. J lost 4 bases, V lost 2 bases, and 7 bases had no gene match. The V gene's germline CDR1 is DFQATT and CDR2 SNEGSKA (reference sequence). The CDR3 loop is CSARLAGTGGNQPQHF. The CDR3 DNA reads as TGCAGTGCTAGACTAGCCGGGACAGGGGGAAATCAGCCCCAGCATTTT.

This clonotype was counted ten times or more. The rearrangement uses TRBV3-1 and TRBJ2-7; D is possibly TRBD2 (6 bases). The CDR3 is 14 residues long. V lost 4 bases and J lost 3, with 13 bases in between. From germline, CDR1 is LGHDT and CDR2 YNNKEL (reference sequence). The CDR3 DNA sequence: TGTGCCAGCAGCCCCGGGACTCCCCTCTACGAGCAGTACTTC. Its protein is CASSPGTPLYEQYF.

This clonotype was detected many times. This chain joins TRBV7-9 and TRBJ2-2, with D tentatively TRBD2 (6 bases). The CDR3 has 15 residues. Trimming stripped 5 bases from V and 6 bases from J, with 16 bases between. CDR1 is SEHNR and CDR2 is FQNEAQ in the germline V gene (reference sequence). The DNA of the CDR3 is TGTGCCAGCAGCCCGACTAGGACGGCACCCGGGGAGCTGTTTTTT. Its protein product is CASSPTRTAPGELFF.

Many counts were recorded for this clonotype. The junction shows a germline mismatch at one end, possibly a read error. The chain combines TRBV11-1 with TRBJ2-5; 8 bases fit TRBD2. This CDR3 contains 17 residues. The germline gives CDR1 SGHAT, CDR2 FQDESV (reference sequence). The CDR3 DNA is TGTGCCAGCACCTTAGCGGGACCCGCCCCGGGGGAAGAGACCCAGTACTTC. Amino acids: CASTLAGPAPGEETQYF.

This clonotype was found many times. The chain is built from TRBV12-3 or TRBV12-4 and TRBJ1-2, with 7 bases that match TRBD1. This CDR3 region has 13 residues. J gave up 8 bases and V 5 bases, and 8 bases lay outside the gene matches. DNA for the CDR3: TGTGCCAGCAGTCAGCGACAGGGCGGAGGCTACACCTTC. As protein: CASSQRQGGGYTF.

The sample holds many counts of this clonotype. V and J are TRBV18 and TRBJ2-7, with D maybe TRBD2 (6 bases). Germline lookup yields CDR1 KGHSH and CDR2 LQKENI. The CDR3 has 13 amino acids. Trimming removed 5 bases at V and 2 bases at J, with 10 bases between. DNA for the CDR3: TGTGCCAGCTCAGCCGGGACTCCCTACGAGCAGTACTTC. The encoded protein is CASSAGTPYEQYF.

There are a few counts of this clonotype. The gene calls are TRBV28 and TRBJ2-5; D not resolved. This CDR3 has 14 amino acids. Trimming took off 3 bases at V and 1 base at J, with 9 bases between the two ends. Germline CDR1 reads MDHEN; CDR2 reads SYDVKM. DNA of the CDR3: TGTGCCAGCAGTTTCTTGTCAGGCCAAGAGACCCAGTACTTC. The encoded protein is CASSFLSGQETQYF.

A word on this clonotype: Given a much more abundant clone one base away, this may be a read error. V usage is TRBV4-2 and J usage is TRBJ1-3; D unclear. The V gene's germline CDR1 is LGHNA and CDR2 YNFKEQ. This CDR3 spans 15 amino acids. The CDR3 spells CASSQDERYGNTVYF. The CDR3 bases are TGTGCCAGCAGCCAAGATGAAAGATACGGAAACACCGTATATTTT.

The chain has TRBV11-2 and TRBJ2-5; D possibly corresponds to TRBD1 (6 bases). V was trimmed by 4 bases and J by 4 bases, leaving 16 bases between them. The CDR3 covers 15 residues. Germline lookup yields CDR1 SGHAT and CDR2 FQNNGV. The CDR3 DNA reads as TGTGCCAGCAGCTCCCGGAGGTCAGGGGCAGAGACCCAGTACTTC. It yields the protein CASSSRRSGAETQYF.

This clonotype was detected ten times or more. Possible read error: a much larger clone is one base away. The rearrangement links TRBV12-3 or TRBV12-4 to TRBJ2-7; D is possibly TRBD1 (5 bases). The CDR3 is made up of 14 amino acids. Trimming stripped 5 bases from V and 6 bases from J, with 17 bases between. CDR3 loop: CASSQQYQGLEQYF. For the CDR3, the DNA is TGTGCCAGCAGTCAACAATACCAGGGTCTCGAGCAGTACTTC.

The chain combines TRBV7-2 with TRBJ1-1; perhaps TRBD1 as D (6 bases). CDR3 length: 15 residues. V was cut by 5 bases and J by 6 bases, with 19 bases left in between. In germline, CDR1 is SGHTA, CDR2 FQGNSA. The CDR3 region is CTSSPGTLRRAEAFF. CDR3 sequence (DNA): TGTACCAGCAGCCCCGGGACACTACGTCGAGCTGAAGCTTTCTTT.

This clonotype was recorded many times. This sequence joins TRBV28 and TRBJ1-2, with 12 bases aligning to TRBD1. J was trimmed by 8 bases and V by 7 bases; bases with no gene match: 14. Germline loops: CDR1 MDHEN, CDR2 SYDVKM. This CDR3 comprises 16 residues. The CDR3 DNA is TGTGCCAGCAATTCACCCCCGGGACAGGGGGCGCTCGGCTACACCTTC. Protein sequence: CASNSPPGQGALGYTF.

This clonotype was seen only a few times. The chain uses TRBV6-1 and TRBJ2-2, with D perhaps assigned TRBD1 or TRBD2 (5 bases each). This CDR3 comprises 14 residues. Germline loops: CDR1 MNHNS, CDR2 SASEGT. Trimming removed 7 bases from V and 5 bases from J, with 14 bases in between. CDR3 in amino acids: CASIRGSITGELFF. CDR3 nucleotides: TGTGCCAGCATCCGGGGCAGTATAACCGGGGAGCTGTTTTTT.

V is TRBV6-5 and J is TRBJ2-2, with a tentative D call TRBD2 (5 bases). Germline CDR1 and CDR2: MNHEY and SVGAGI. The CDR3 consists of 15 residues. The V end was cut by 7 bases, the J end by 2 bases, with 14 bases between. The CDR3 nucleotides read TGTGCCAGCACGTTCCCTCGGGGAAACACCGGGGAGCTGTTTTTT. It specifies CASTFPRGNTGELFF.